The rows below give T cell receptor beta chains drawn from one sample of a study of shared T cell receptors in the human thymus. Repertoires were generated with immunoSEQ multiplex PCR, while TCRdb's copy carries only in-frame clones and drops some. The profile shows hundreds of thousands of clones, roughly 90% of them singletons. A further study also used this sample, focusing on human thymus T cells.

Sequencing was carried out using thymocytes. The receptors here all came from a boy under two years old with a congenital heart defect. CDR3s leave out the opening cysteine and the closing phenylalanine or tryptophan.

CDR3 length	V gene	J gene	CDR3 protein
13	TRBV7-9	TRBJ2-1	ASSQREGLNNEQF
13	TRBV6-4	TRBJ2-7	ASSSGVETGYEQY
12	TRBV6-6	TRBJ2-5	ASNLRSGSWTQY
11	TRBV15	TRBJ2-7	ATSMTRGNEQY
12	TRBV27	TRBJ2-7	ASSPTRVSYEQY
14	TRBV11-2	TRBJ2-2	ASSLVGAGGTGELF
16	TRBV5-4	TRBJ2-1	ASSLFVASGRAVNEQF
14	TRBV19	TRBJ1-5	ASTLGGGAGNQPQH
18	TRBV11-2	TRBJ2-7	ASSLDLGVAGVEGRGEQY
12	TRBV6-5	TRBJ2-1	ASGTGEPYNEQF
16	TRBV28	TRBJ1-5	ASSLPLYRAQKNQPQH
12	TRBV11-2	TRBJ2-2	ASSLARDTGELF
13	TRBV4-1	TRBJ2-7	ASSHVGLGTYEQY
13	TRBV6-5	TRBJ2-1	ASSPLAGVWNEQF
11	TRBV11-3	TRBJ2-2	ASSTRNTGELF
12	TRBV19	TRBJ1-2	ASTPKQGYYGYT
13	TRBV7-6	TRBJ2-1	ASRPTVHYNNEQF
11	TRBV6-1	TRBJ2-5	ASSRDSQETQY